These 18 T cell receptor beta chains share one sample of origin, sequenced in a study of T-cell reconstitution after alpha-beta-depleted transplantation in children. The library targeted TCRbeta and was prepared with unique molecular identifiers. TCRdb ran MiXCR on the PCR reads and lists one entry per CDR3 protein. The data show some 490,000 distinct CDR3 sequences, with 12% seen just once and less than 6.5% held by the top ten. Sequences were derived from PBMCs from the stem cell graft donor, sampled from the stem cell graft. These receptors all stem from a human donor who donated a stem cell graft to a child with combined immunodeficiency.

The V gene is TRBV7-3, the J gene TRBJ2-1; TRBD2 is a possible D gene (6 bases). Germline CDR1 reads SGHTA; CDR2 reads FQGTGA. The V and J ends lost 0 bases and 10 bases respectively, with 19 bases between them. The CDR3 runs 16 residues. The CDR3 nucleotides are TGTGCCAGCAGCTTAACCCGGAGGGGACTTGAGGGAGAGCAGTTCTTC. Residues: CASSLTRRGLEGEQFF.

This clonotype was found a few times. At one end the junction does not follow the germline gene, possibly because of a read error. The chain joins TRBV29-1 to TRBJ1-2, with no clear D. Germline V gene lookup returns CDR1 SQVTM and CDR2 ANQGSEA. The CDR3 is 11 residues long. CDR3 in amino acids: CSVDHPEAGSF. The CDR3 DNA follows: TGCAGCGTTGACCATCCCGAGGCGGGATCCTTC.

This sequence joins TRBV2 and TRBJ1-5, with D maybe TRBD1 (6 bases). This CDR3 comprises 15 residues. Looked up from germline, CDR1 is SNHLY and CDR2 is FYNNEI. The V gene lost 1 base and the J gene lost 4 bases, with 11 bases spanning the gap. The DNA for the CDR3 is TGTGCCAGCAGTGAAGGCAGGGGCTTAAATCAGCCCCAGCATTTT. Translated, it gives CASSEGRGLNQPQHF.

The chain employs TRBV5-4 and TRBJ1-1; 7 bases line up with TRBD1. The ends lost 6 bases at V and 0 bases at J; junction bases unmatched: 8. This CDR3 spans 15 amino acids. The V gene's germline CDR1 is SGHNT and CDR2 YYREEE (reference sequence). The CDR3 spells CASNNPGQMNTEAFF. CDR3 DNA sequence: TGTGCCAGCAATAACCCGGGACAGATGAACACTGAAGCTTTCTTT.

This chain joins TRBV5-6 and TRBJ2-2; D is ambiguous. V was cut by 3 bases and J by 3 bases, with 12 bases left in between. CDR1 and CDR2 from the germline V gene are SGHDT and YYEEEE. This CDR3 has 15 residues. The DNA for the CDR3 is TGTGCCAGCAGCTACGGACCTTCTTACACCGGGGAGCTGTTTTTT. This translates into CASSYGPSYTGELFF.

This clonotype showed up just a few times. This sequence joins TRBV9 and TRBJ2-7; unclear D gene. CDR1 and CDR2 (germline): SGDLS, YYNGEE. Deletions cut 4 bases from V and 0 bases from J, with 17 bases between. The CDR3 is made up of 16 amino acids. CDR3 coding DNA: TGTGCCAGCAGCATTTGGGCTCTCTCCCACTCCTACGAGCAGTACTTC. Protein: CASSIWALSHSYEQYF.

This clonotype has a handful of counts. V and J are TRBV27 and TRBJ1-2; 12 positions agree with TRBD1. The CDR3 is made up of 15 amino acids. V was clipped by 7 bases and J by 5 bases; unmatched bases: 8. From germline, CDR1 is MNHEY and CDR2 SMNVEV (reference sequence). CDR3 loop: CASKLTGQGAYGYTF. In nucleotides, the CDR3 is TGTGCCAGCAAATTAACGGGACAGGGGGCGTATGGCTACACCTTC.

The V and J genes are TRBV4-3 and TRBJ2-1, with 9 positions matching TRBD2. The CDR3 is 18 residues long. Germline values: CDR1 LGHNA, CDR2 YSLEER. The V gene end was trimmed by 0 bases and the J gene end by 4 bases; junction bases not matched to a gene: 10. CDR3 DNA: TGCGCCAGCAGCCAAGATCCGGCTAGCGGGGACCTGTACAATGAGCAGTTCTTC. Translating it yields CASSQDPASGDLYNEQFF.

The CDR3 spells CASSYTRTGNYEQYF. The CDR3 DNA reads as TGTGCCAGCAGTTACACCAGGACAGGGAACTACGAGCAGTACTTC. This chain connects TRBV6-2 or TRBV6-3 to TRBJ2-7; TRBD1 agrees at 8 bases. The J segment lost 3 bases and the V segment lost 2 bases, leaving 6 bases of the junction unmatched. Per germline, CDR1 MNHEY and CDR2 SVGEGT. This CDR3 has 15 amino acids.

This clonotype was seen many times. This chain connects TRBV5-6 to TRBJ2-7; maybe TRBD1 (5 bases). V was pared by 0 bases and J by 0 bases, with 10 bases between. Germline V CDR1 and CDR2: SGHDT, YYEEEE. This CDR3 has 15 amino acids. In DNA, the CDR3 is TGTGCCAGCAGCTTGGTTGGGGCTTCCTCCTACGAGCAGTACTTC. Translating it yields CASSLVGASSYEQYF.

This clonotype showed up many times. V usage is TRBV25-1 and J usage is TRBJ2-1, with D possibly TRBD2 on 6 matching bases. Trimming stripped 10 bases from V and 4 bases from J, with 14 bases between. CDR3 size: 13 residues. CDR1 MGHDK and CDR2 SYGVNS come from the germline V gene. The CDR3 loop reads CAIPHRGYNEQFF. CDR3 DNA sequence: TGTGCCATCCCTCATCGGGGGTACAATGAGCAGTTCTTC.

The chain carries TRBV7-8 and TRBJ2-7; unclear D gene. The germline gives CDR1 SGHVS, CDR2 FQNEAQ. The CDR3 runs 12 residues. Trimming took 5 bases from V and 2 from J, leaving 7 bases between them. In nucleotides, the CDR3 is TGTGCCAGCAGCCAAGAACCCTACGAGCAGTACTTC. Amino acids: CASSQEPYEQYF.

The chain couples TRBV12-3 or TRBV12-4 to TRBJ2-3; no clear D gene. Trimming removed 4 bases from V and 5 bases from J, with 10 bases in between. The CDR3 spans 13 residues. In nucleotides, the CDR3 is TGTGCCAGCAGTTCCGAATTGGTAGATACGCAGTATTTT. Translation gives CASSSELVDTQYF.

This clonotype was counted a few times. The chain uses TRBV9 and TRBJ1-3, with D perhaps TRBD1 (5 bases). The germline V gene has CDR1 SGDLS and CDR2 YYNGEE. This CDR3 has 15 residues. V was cut by 1 base and J by 0 bases, with 8 bases left in between. The CDR3 spells CASSVRGTSGNTIYF. Here the CDR3 DNA reads TGTGCCAGCAGCGTAAGAGGGACCTCTGGAAACACCATATATTTT.

This clonotype came up many times. The rearrangement uses TRBV12-3 or TRBV12-4 and TRBJ2-7; 8 bases are a match to TRBD2. J lost 5 bases, V lost 5 bases, and 8 bases had no gene match. This CDR3 is built from 14 residues. The CDR3 loop is CASSPSGTSNEQYF. DNA of the CDR3: TGTGCCAGCAGTCCCTCGGGGACTAGTAACGAGCAGTACTTC.

This clonotype was observed once. The chain has TRBV12-3 or TRBV12-4 and TRBJ2-2, with 9 bases lining up with TRBD1. V trimming: 4 bases; J trimming: 3 bases; junction bases outside the gene matches: 6. The CDR3 loop spans 16 amino acids. CDR3 region: CASSWTGAAYTGELFF. The CDR3 DNA reads TGTGCCAGCAGTTGGACAGGGGCGGCTTACACCGGGGAGCTGTTTTTT.

This clonotype has at least ten counts. The gene calls are TRBV12-3 or TRBV12-4 and TRBJ1-2; maybe TRBD1 (5 bases). This CDR3 region has 12 residues. With 5 bases removed from V and 2 bases from J, the gap between germline ends came to 6 bases. The chain's CDR3 is CASSPGNYGYTF. The CDR3 DNA reads as TGTGCCAGCAGTCCAGGGAACTATGGCTACACCTTC.

In its sample, this clonotype was seen a few times. The genes are TRBV9 and TRBJ2-2; TRBD1 matches at 10 bases. This CDR3 is built from 17 residues. The junction had 6 bases not matched to a gene; V was cut back by 0 bases and J by 4 bases. The germline CDR1 and CDR2 sequences are SGDLS and YYNGEE. In nucleotides, the CDR3 is TGTGCCAGCAGCGTAGGAGGAGGACAGGGGGGCACCGGGGAGCTGTTTTTT. It encodes CASSVGGGQGGTGELFF.